This T cell receptor (beta chain) comes out of a study of T cells in Graves' hyperthyroidism and ophthalmopathy. Trimming at V came to 3 bases and at J to 2 bases, leaving 3 bases not matched to a gene. Germline assignment: CDR1 SQVTM and CDR2 ANQGSEA. The CDR3 extends over 13 amino acids. RNA transcripts provided the source from which TCR beta CDR3 regions were amplified. The HTBI primer set was used in a first-round RT-PCR of the TCR CDR3. TCRdb re-called the multiplex PCR reads with MiXCR, one entry per CDR3 protein. Seen here are roughly 560,000 distinct CDR3 sequences, roughly 14% observed once, and the top ten hold around 4.5%.

The material sequenced was blood. The chain joins TRBV29-1 to TRBJ2-7, with 8 bases lining up with TRBD2. This clonotype originated in a middle-aged woman with Graves' ophthalmopathy. This CDR3 is CSVDSGAPYEQYF. The DNA for the CDR3 is TGCAGCGTTGATAGCGGGGCGCCCTACGAGCAGTACTTC.